This TCR beta chain is from a study of T cells in Graves' hyperthyroidism and ophthalmopathy. The study's findings and limits: Also found in blood were most expanded thyroid clonotypes above 0.001.

Calling Graves' hyperthyroidism stable meant ophthalmopathy did not progress within 18 months. The CDR3 has 16 amino acids. The germline V gene encodes CDR1 MNHNY and CDR2 SVGAGI (reference sequence). V lost 2 bases to trimming and J lost 5 bases; unmatched junction nucleotides: 5. This clonotype was found many times. Antigen: not known. Authors of the study amplified TCR beta CDR3 regions from RNA transcripts. HTBI primers were employed in a first-round RT-PCR of the TCR CDR3. TCRdb redid the calling of the multiplex PCR reads with MiXCR, one entry per CDR3 protein. The table has about 690,000 distinct CDR3 sequences, approximately 15% seen once.

The TCR originated in a man aged 45-60 years with Graves' hyperthyroidism. The chain uses TRBV6-6 and TRBJ2-5, with TRBD2 identical over 13 bases. The sequencing sample was made of blood. DNA for the CDR3: TGTGCCAGCAGTTACGGACTAGCGGGAGTTCACGAGACCCAGTACTTC. Encoded protein: CASSYGLAGVHETQYF.